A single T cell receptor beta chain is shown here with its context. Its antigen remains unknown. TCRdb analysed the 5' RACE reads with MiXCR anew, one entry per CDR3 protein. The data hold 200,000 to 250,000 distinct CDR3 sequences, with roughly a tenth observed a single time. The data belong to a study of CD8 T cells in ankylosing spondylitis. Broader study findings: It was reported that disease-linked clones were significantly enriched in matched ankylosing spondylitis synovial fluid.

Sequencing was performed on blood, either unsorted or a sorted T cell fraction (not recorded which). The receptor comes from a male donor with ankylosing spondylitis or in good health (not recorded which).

CDR3 DNA sequence: TGTGCCTGGAGCCTAGCGGAGTACAATGAGCAGTTCTTC. This gives the protein CAWSLAEYNEQFF. The chain recombines TRBV30 with TRBJ2-1, with 7 bases identical to TRBD2. Germline CDR1 and CDR2: GTSNPN and SVGIG (reference sequence). This CDR3 has 13 residues. The trim removed 3 bases at V and 4 bases at J, leaving 3 bases unmatched. Together with reference TRBV30 and TRBJ2-1, the CDR3 gives the full variable domain: SQTIHQWPATLVQPVGSPLSLECTVEGTSNPNLYWYRQAAGRGLQLLFYSVGIGQISSEVPQNLSASRPQDRQFILSSKKLLLSDSGFYLCAWSLAEYNEQFFGPGTRLTVL.